The clone carrying this TCR beta chain was found once. Sequenced by immunoSEQ multiplex PCR; TCRdb stores in-frame clones only, minus some. Seen here are some 130,000 clones, around 94% observed once, and the top ten hold 0.02% to 0.03%. These data come from a study of human thymus T cells. Thymus tissue was removed during corrective cardiac surgery. The ends lost 5 bases at V and 6 bases at J; junction bases unmatched: 11. The V gene's germline CDR1 is MNHEY and CDR2 SMNVEV (reference sequence). The CDR3 is made up of 16 amino acids. This receptor was obtained from a boy younger than two with a congenital heart defect but otherwise immunologically healthy. Sequenced: thymus tissue. This chain connects TRBV27 to TRBJ2-7, with 12 bases matching TRBD2. CDR3 coding DNA: TGTGCCAGCAGTCCGAGACTAGCGGGGGAACCGCTCGAGCAGTACTTC. It is translated as CASSPRLAGEPLEQYF.